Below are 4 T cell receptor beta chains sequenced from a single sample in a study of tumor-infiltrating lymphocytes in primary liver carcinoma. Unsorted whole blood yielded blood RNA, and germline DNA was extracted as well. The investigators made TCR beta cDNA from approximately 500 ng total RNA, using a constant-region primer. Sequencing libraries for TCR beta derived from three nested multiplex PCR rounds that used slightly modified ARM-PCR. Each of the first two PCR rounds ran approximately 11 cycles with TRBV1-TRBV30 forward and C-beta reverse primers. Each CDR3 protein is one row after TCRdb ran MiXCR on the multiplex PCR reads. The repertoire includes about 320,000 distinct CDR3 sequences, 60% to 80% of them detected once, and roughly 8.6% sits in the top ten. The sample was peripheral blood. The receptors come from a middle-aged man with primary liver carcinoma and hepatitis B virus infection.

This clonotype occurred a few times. CDR3 residues: CASSRGFQYIQYF. Here the CDR3 DNA reads TGTGCCAGCAGTCGGGGGTTTCAATACATTCAGTACTTC. The chain carries TRBV6-2 or TRBV6-3 and TRBJ2-4; tentatively, D is TRBD2 (6 bases). V was shortened by 5 bases and J by 8 bases, with 13 bases between the two germline ends. The CDR3 length is 13 residues. Germline CDR1 and CDR2: MNHEY and SVGEGT.

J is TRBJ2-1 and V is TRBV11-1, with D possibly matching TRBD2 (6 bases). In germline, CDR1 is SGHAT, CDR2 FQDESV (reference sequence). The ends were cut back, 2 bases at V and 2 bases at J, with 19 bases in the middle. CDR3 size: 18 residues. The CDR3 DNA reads TGTGCCAGCAGCTTAAGATGGACGGGGACTTACGCCTACAATGAGCAGTTCTTC. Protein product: CASSLRWTGTYAYNEQFF.

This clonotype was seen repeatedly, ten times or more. For the CDR3, the DNA is TGTGCCAGCAACGATGGACAGGGTGGACAGCCCCAGCATTTT. Protein: CASNDGQGGQPQHF. The chain carries TRBV6-1 and TRBJ1-5; TRBD1 matches 8 bases. CDR1 and CDR2 from the germline V gene are MNHNS and SASEGT. V gave up 7 bases and J gave up 7 bases; unmatched junction bases: 9. The CDR3 loop spans 14 amino acids.

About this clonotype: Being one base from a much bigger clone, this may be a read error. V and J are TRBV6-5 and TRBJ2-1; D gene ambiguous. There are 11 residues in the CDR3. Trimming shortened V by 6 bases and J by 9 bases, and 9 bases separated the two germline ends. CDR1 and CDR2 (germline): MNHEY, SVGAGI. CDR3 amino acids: CASRKVGEQFF. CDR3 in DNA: TGTGCCAGCAGGAAGGTTGGTGAGCAGTTCTTC.